This TCR beta chain was profiled in a study of Graves' ophthalmopathy and Graves' hyperthyroidism. The study amplified TCR beta CDR3 regions using RNA transcripts. HTBI-primed first-round RT-PCR preceded second-round multiplex PCR. TCRdb independently ran MiXCR on the multiplex PCR reads; one entry per CDR3 protein. This sample has 680,000 or so distinct CDR3 sequences, with about 20% found just once. Ineligible for inclusion were patients with other autoimmune diseases, uncontrolled infections, pregnancy or lactation. Reliance was placed on clinical symptoms, serum thyroxine, TRAb, thyroid ultrasound and orbital computed tomography for diagnosis. This CDR3 has 14 amino acids. V was clipped by 0 bases and J by 2 bases, with 9 bases between them. Germline V gene lookup returns CDR1 SGHRS and CDR2 YFSETQ. Ten or more counts support this clonotype. The antigen remains undetermined. General study results and limits: Predictions made by the model for ophthalmopathy progression reached roughly 70% sensitivity and less than 80% specificity. Most expanded clonotypes in thyroid above 0.001 frequency also showed up in blood.

The chain recombines TRBV5-1 with TRBJ2-7, with D maybe TRBD1 (6 bases). Sequenced: peripheral blood. The clonotype was recovered from a woman under 30 with stable Graves' hyperthyroidism. Some clones in this sample may be carry-over from other donors' samples. The DNA for the CDR3 is TGCGCCAGCAGCTTGGACAGGGAAACCTACGAGCAGTACTTC. Residues: CASSLDRETYEQYF.